Below are 20 T cell receptor beta chains sequenced from a single sample in a study of early T cells in non-severe SARS-CoV-2 infection. Each CDR3 protein is one row after TCRdb ran MiXCR on the 5' RACE reads. The sample shows around 25,000 distinct CDR3 sequences, about 4% of them seen only once. Sequencing was done on a sample of whole blood. The source is an adult who was a healthcare worker with PCR-confirmed SARS-CoV-2 infection or an uninfected control (not recorded which).

This clonotype was recorded many times. The chain links TRBV7-9 to TRBJ1-1; D call uncertain. Germline CDR1 SEHNR, CDR2 FQNEAQ (reference sequence). V was cut by 2 bases and J by 0 bases, with 4 bases left in between. CDR3 length: 13 residues. The CDR3 DNA sequence: TGTGCCAGCAGCTTAAACGTGAACACTGAAGCTTTCTTT. It encodes CASSLNVNTEAFF.

This clonotype turned up a few times. The chain has TRBV10-3 and TRBJ2-1; D remains ambiguous. Germline values: CDR1 ENHRY, CDR2 SYGVKD. The ends were cut back, 3 bases at V and 2 bases at J, with 11 bases in the middle. This CDR3 is 15 amino acids long. CDR3 sequence: CAISDLVGTYNEQFF. The CDR3 nucleotides are TGTGCCATCAGTGACTTAGTGGGTACCTACAATGAGCAGTTCTTC.

The V and J genes are TRBV5-1 and TRBJ2-5, with 10 bases aligning to TRBD1. This CDR3 is 15 amino acids long. Germline trimming cut 4 bases from V and 3 bases from J; bases unmatched to any gene: 6. Germline V gene lookup returns CDR1 SGHRS and CDR2 YFSETQ. CDR3 in amino acids: CASSLAGTGEETQYF. CDR3 nucleotide sequence: TGCGCCAGCAGCCTGGCCGGGACAGGGGAAGAGACCCAGTACTTC.

A remark on this clonotype: A single base separates this from a much larger clone, so it may be a read error. This rearrangement joins TRBV12-3 or TRBV12-4 to TRBJ1-2, with D tentatively TRBD1 (5 bases). The CDR3 contains 13 residues. The CDR3 sequence: CACSLQEVKGYTF. CDR3 sequence (DNA): TGTGCCTGCAGTTTACAGGAGGTTAAAGGCTACACCTTC.

This clonotype was found many times. The chain employs TRBV7-3 and TRBJ2-1; TRBD2 matches 10 bases. The CDR3 covers 19 residues. V dropped 3 bases and J dropped 0; count of bases not matched to a gene: 11. The germline CDR1 and CDR2 sequences are SGHTA and FQGTGA. The CDR3 DNA reads TGTGCCAGCAGCTTGGGGAAGACTAGCGGGCCCAGCTCCTACAATGAGCAGTTCTTC. Its protein is CASSLGKTSGPSSYNEQFF. The full variable domain, its missing parts supplied by reference TRBV7-3 and TRBJ2-1, is GAGVSQTPSNKVTEKGKYVELRCDPISGHTALYWYRQSLGQGPEFLIYFQGTGAADDSGLPNDRFFAVRPEGSVSTLKIQRTERGDSAVYLCASSLGKTSGPSSYNEQFFGPGTRLTVL.

The rearrangement joins TRBV28 to TRBJ1-5, with TRBD1 as a possible D gene (5 bases). Germline CDR1 and CDR2: MDHEN and SYDVKM. The CDR3 has 13 residues. Trimming took 4 bases from V and 4 from J, leaving 8 bases between them. CDR3 bases: TGTGCCAGCAGTTATGGGGCGAATCAGCCCCAGCATTTT. Protein product: CASSYGANQPQHF.

This clonotype occurred many times. The J gene is TRBJ1-5, the V gene TRBV18; perhaps TRBD1 as D (6 bases). The length of the CDR3 is 15 residues. V lost 6 bases and J 7 bases, leaving 19 bases between the germline ends. Germline V CDR1 and CDR2: KGHSH, LQKENI. The CDR3 DNA reads TGTGCCAGCTCGCCGAGGGCAGGGGCTAACCAGCCCCAGCATTTT. As protein: CASSPRAGANQPQHF.

The table lists this clonotype with many counts. The CDR3 loop is CSARDSGGAGYEQYF. CDR3 coding DNA: TGCAGTGCTAGAGATAGTGGAGGGGCCGGCTACGAGCAGTACTTC. The V call is TRBV20-1, the J call TRBJ2-7; possibly TRBD2 for D (6 bases). CDR1 and CDR2 (germline): DFQATT, SNEGSKA (reference sequence). The CDR3 runs to 15 residues. The V end was cut by 0 bases, the J end by 3 bases, with 15 bases between.

This clonotype appeared many times. The V gene is TRBV20-1, the J gene TRBJ2-3; the match to TRBD2 covers 13 bases. Germline trimming cut 6 bases from V and 4 bases from J; bases unmatched to any gene: 4. The CDR3 runs to 14 residues. Germline V CDR1 and CDR2: DFQATT, SNEGSKA (reference sequence). CDR3: CSATSGREADTQYF. The DNA for the CDR3 is TGCAGTGCCACTAGCGGGAGGGAGGCAGATACGCAGTATTTT.

This clonotype came up many times. The CDR3 region has the DNA TGTGCCAGCAGTGAAGGACACCCGCGAGGCTACACCTTC. Protein product: CASSEGHPRGYTF. This chain connects TRBV2 to TRBJ1-2; D is ambiguous. The CDR3 is 13 residues long. Trimming removed 1 base from V and 8 bases from J, with 11 bases in between. The germline V gene has CDR1 SNHLY and CDR2 FYNNEI.

This clonotype has at least ten counts. V usage is TRBV29-1 and J usage is TRBJ2-1; 7 nucleotides match TRBD2. This CDR3 comprises 14 residues. Trimming removed 8 bases from V and 3 bases from J; junction bases left unmatched: 10. Germline assignment: CDR1 SQVTM and CDR2 ANQGSEA. The CDR3 nucleotides read TGCAGCCCCTGGGGGGGGTTAGGCTACAATGAGCAGTTCTTC. Translated, it gives CSPWGGLGYNEQFF.

This clonotype was observed many times. The V call is TRBV5-5, the J call TRBJ1-2, with D possibly being TRBD1 (6 bases). V dropped 4 bases and J dropped 3 bases, with 10 bases sitting between them. The CDR3 is made up of 13 amino acids. Germline CDR1 reads SGHKS; CDR2 reads YYEKEE (reference sequence). In nucleotides, the CDR3 is TGTGCCAGCAGCACGGGGGGCCACTATGGCTACACCTTC. Amino acids: CASSTGGHYGYTF.

This clonotype was detected ten times or more. CDR3 loop: CASRSAGGPSYNEQFF. The CDR3 coding sequence is TGTGCCAGCCGTTCGGCGGGAGGCCCCTCCTACAATGAGCAGTTCTTC. The genes are TRBV3-1 and TRBJ2-1, with 8 bases matching TRBD2. The CDR3 contains 16 residues. Unmatched junction bases numbered 9, after V lost 8 bases and J lost 0 bases. Germline CDR1 and CDR2: LGHDT and YNNKEL (reference sequence).

The rearrangement links TRBV11-2 to TRBJ2-3; 11 bases map to TRBD2. This CDR3 has 15 amino acids. J gave up 8 bases and V 1 base, and 5 bases lay outside the gene matches. Germline values: CDR1 SGHAT, CDR2 FQNNGV. The CDR3 DNA is TGTGCCAGCAGCTTAGGTAGCGGGAGGGCCGGTACGCAGTATTTT. Its protein product is CASSLGSGRAGTQYF.

This clonotype was seen many times. This rearrangement joins TRBV20-1 to TRBJ1-2, with D hard to call. Germline V CDR1 and CDR2: DFQATT, SNEGSKA (reference sequence). The V end was cut by 5 bases, the J end by 2 bases, with 15 bases between. The CDR3 is 14 amino acids. The CDR3 is CSAGSTVWNYGYTF. In DNA form, the CDR3 reads TGCAGTGCTGGATCCACGGTGTGGAACTATGGCTACACCTTC.

This clonotype was counted many times. The DNA for the CDR3 is TGTGCCACCAGTGATTTGACCGGGAGTAGTAATACGCAGTATTTT. This sequence encodes CATSDLTGSSNTQYF. The J gene is TRBJ2-3, the V gene TRBV24-1; D is perhaps TRBD2 (6 bases). The germline gives CDR1 KGHDR, CDR2 SFDVKD. Trimming removed 0 bases at V and 7 bases at J, with 13 bases between. CDR3 length: 15 residues.

This clonotype was seen ten or more times. This chain uses TRBV7-9 with TRBJ2-3, with 9 nucleotides matching TRBD2. From germline, CDR1 is SEHNR and CDR2 FQNEAQ (reference sequence). With 1 base clipped from V and 14 bases from J, the junction kept 4 bases outside the gene matches. The CDR3 extends over 12 amino acids. CDR3 DNA sequence: TGTGCCAGCAGCTTAGTTGGCGGGAGGGCGTATTTT. The encoded protein is CASSLVGGRAYF.

In its sample, this clonotype ranks as medium-sized. V gene TRBV20-1 combines with J gene TRBJ2-7; 9 positions agree with TRBD2. The CDR3 extends over 15 amino acids. The V segment lost 3 bases and the J segment 1 base; nucleotides outside the gene matches: 7. Germline-derived CDR1 and CDR2 are DFQATT and SNEGSKA (reference sequence). DNA for the CDR3: TGCAGTGCTAGTGCTCACAGCGGGAGGTCCTACGAGCAGTACTTC. This gives the protein CSASAHSGRSYEQYF.

V is TRBV6-6 and J is TRBJ2-7; TRBD2 aligns across 7 bases. Trimming removed 6 bases from V and 7 bases from J; junction bases left unmatched: 9. The germline CDR1 and CDR2 sequences are MNHNY and SVGAGI (reference sequence). The CDR3 runs to 13 residues. Written as DNA, the CDR3 is TGTGCCAGCAGCGGGACTACCGCCGGGGAGCAGTACTTC. Residues: CASSGTTAGEQYF.

The chain links TRBV2 to TRBJ1-4; 8 bases map to TRBD1. The CDR3 sequence is 12 residues long. Per germline, CDR1 SNHLY and CDR2 FYNNEI. V lost 11 bases, J lost 8 bases, and 7 bases stayed unmatched. This CDR3 is CAGQGTGEKLFF. The CDR3 nucleotides read TGTGCCGGACAGGGAACGGGAGAAAAACTGTTTTTT.